The clone carrying this TCR beta chain was seen a handful of times. The data were obtained in a study of blood T cells in healthy people across ages. A second PCR, run for about 7 to 12 cycles, used a sample-barcoded 5' primer plus a J-beta primer mix. TCRdb re-analysed the 5' RACE reads in MiXCR, keeping a single row per CDR3 protein. The sample lists around 1,000,000 distinct CDR3 sequences, under 30% occurring once. Isolation per sample recovered at least 7 million PBMCs. The CDR3 has 10 residues. The germline CDR1 and CDR2 sequences are SNHLY and FYNNEI. The same data also contributed to another study, on T cells of mothers and their children. This second study says: Unrelated pairs and related pairs have their TCR recombination output shaped similarly by thymic selection.

The chain carries TRBV2 and TRBJ2-5; D not resolved. The closer fit of TRBJ2-1 to the DNA end suggests the J call may be wrong. Sequences were obtained from blood. The source is a girl aged 2 to 9 in good health. CDR3 amino acids: CASYSNEQFF. CDR3 DNA: TGTGCCAGTTACTCGAATGAGCAGTTCTTC.